This TCR beta chain derives from a study of blood T cell repertoires in COVID-19. The wider study: The United States, Italy and Spain were the sources of the acute and convalescent COVID-19 samples. Sample material is recorded as cDNA or gDNA derived from T cells, B-cell-depleted T cells, or PBMCs.

In the original analysis: Nucleated cell counts were estimated from reference gene primer amplification. Sequencing used immunoSEQ multiplex PCR; TCRdb keeps in-frame clones, though not all of them. The V and J calls and clone size come from that table; D and trimming were worked out from the DNA. The repertoire includes under 95,000 clones, over 65% of them detected once, and roughly 5.6% sits in the top ten. Per germline, CDR1 LNHDA and CDR2 SQIVND (reference sequence). The CDR3 loop spans 15 amino acids. V was cut by 7 bases and J by 8 bases, with 23 bases left in between. Sequenced material: peripheral blood. The clonotype originates from a man aged 45 to 65 with active or convalescent COVID-19. V and J are TRBV19 and TRBJ1-2; D might be TRBD1 (5 bases). CDR3 protein: CASNPLPGSPLGYTF. In nucleotides, the CDR3 is TGTGCCAGTAATCCACTCCCAGGGTCCCCCTTGGGCTACACCTTC.